This T cell receptor gamma chain was identified during a study of γδ T cells in repeated Plasmodium falciparum infection. Study as a whole: Donors were malaria-exposed Malian children or age- and gender-matched Australian children. General study results and limits: Vdelta2-negative gammadelta repertoires appeared less diverse and less shared in Malian than Australian children.

TCRdb re-identified clones in the multiplex PCR reads via CATT. The table includes 27,000 or so gamma-chain clones, 1.4% detected once. This clone was counted a few times. Its antigen is still unknown. The translation of this DNA and the TCRdb protein of a much larger clone differ at residue 9, probably owing to a read error; the protein shown here is translated from the DNA. Gammadelta T cells were flow-sorted from PBMC into Vgamma9/Vdelta2+ and Vdelta2-negative populations for bulk analysis. In germline, CDR1 is GITISATS, CDR2 ISYDGTV (reference sequence). This CDR3 comprises 12 residues. The TCR comes from a pool of human donors (malaria-infected and uninfected, not separated). The J gene is TRGJ1 or TRGJ2, the V gene TRGV9. TCRdb is silent on the J gene; assignment here came from matching the DNA to germline. The sequenced sample was gamma-delta T cells from blood. The CDR3 spells CALAPNYYRKLF. CDR3 DNA: TGTGCCTTGGCACCCAATTATTATAGGAAACTCTTT.